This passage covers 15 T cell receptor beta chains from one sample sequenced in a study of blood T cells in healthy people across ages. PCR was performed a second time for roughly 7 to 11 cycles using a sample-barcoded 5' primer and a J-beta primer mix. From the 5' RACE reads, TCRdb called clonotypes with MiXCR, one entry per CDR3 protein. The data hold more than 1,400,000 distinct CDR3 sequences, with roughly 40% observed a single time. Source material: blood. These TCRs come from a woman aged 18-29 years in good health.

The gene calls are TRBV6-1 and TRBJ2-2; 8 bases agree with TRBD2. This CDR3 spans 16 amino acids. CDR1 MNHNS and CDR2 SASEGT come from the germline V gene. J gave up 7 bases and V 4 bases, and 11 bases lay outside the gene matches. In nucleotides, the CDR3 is TGTGCCAGCAGTGGGGCCAAAACGGGAGGGGACGGGGAGCTGTTTTTT. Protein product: CASSGAKTGGDGELFF.

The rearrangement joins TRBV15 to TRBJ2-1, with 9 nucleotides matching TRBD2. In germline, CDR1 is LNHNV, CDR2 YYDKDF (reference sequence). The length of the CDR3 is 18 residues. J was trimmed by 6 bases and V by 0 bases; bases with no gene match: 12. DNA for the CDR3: TGTGCCACCAGCAGAGAGCTATTGGGACTAGCCGGGTCCAATGAGCAGTTCTTC. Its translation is CATSRELLGLAGSNEQFF. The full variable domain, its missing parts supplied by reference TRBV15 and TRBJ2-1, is DAMVIQNPRYQVTQFGKPVTLSCSQTLNHNVMYWYQQKSSQAPKLLFHYYDKDFNNEADTPDNFQSRRPNTSFCFLDIRSPGLGDTAMYLCATSRELLGLAGSNEQFFGPGTRLTVL.

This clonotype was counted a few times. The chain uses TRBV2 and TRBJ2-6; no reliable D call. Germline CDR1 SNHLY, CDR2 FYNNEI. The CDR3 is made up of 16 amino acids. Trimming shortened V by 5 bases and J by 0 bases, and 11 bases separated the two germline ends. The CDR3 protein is CASSPGRSSGANVLTF. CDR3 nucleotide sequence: TGTGCCAGCAGTCCCGGACGGAGCTCTGGGGCCAACGTCCTGACTTTC. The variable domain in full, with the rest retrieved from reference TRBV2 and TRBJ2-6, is EPEVTQTPSHQVTQMGQEVILRCVPISNHLYFYWYRQILGQKVEFLVSFYNNEISEKSEIFDDQFSVERPDGSNFTLKIRSTKLEDSAMYFCASSPGRSSGANVLTFGAGSRLTVL.

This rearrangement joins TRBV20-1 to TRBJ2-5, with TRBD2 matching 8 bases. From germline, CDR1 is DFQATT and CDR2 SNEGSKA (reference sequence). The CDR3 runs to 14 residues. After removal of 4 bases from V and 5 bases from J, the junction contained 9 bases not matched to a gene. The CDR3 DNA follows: TGCAGTGCTATGGCGGGAGGCATTAGGGAGACCCAGTACTTC. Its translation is CSAMAGGIRETQYF.

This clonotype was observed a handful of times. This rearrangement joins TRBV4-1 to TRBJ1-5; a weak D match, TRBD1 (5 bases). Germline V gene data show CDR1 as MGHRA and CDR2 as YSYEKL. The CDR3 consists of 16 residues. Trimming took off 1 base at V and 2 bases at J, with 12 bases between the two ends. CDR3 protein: CASSQVGRGGNQPQHF. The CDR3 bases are TGCGCCAGCAGCCAAGTGGGACGGGGGGGCAATCAGCCCCAGCATTTT.

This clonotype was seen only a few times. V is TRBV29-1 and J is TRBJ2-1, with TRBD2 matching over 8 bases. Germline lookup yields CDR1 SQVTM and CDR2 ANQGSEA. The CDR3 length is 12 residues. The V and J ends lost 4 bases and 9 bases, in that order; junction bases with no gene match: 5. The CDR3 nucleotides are TGCAGCGTTGCAAGCGGGGGTTTTGAGCAGTTCTTC. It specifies CSVASGGFEQFF.

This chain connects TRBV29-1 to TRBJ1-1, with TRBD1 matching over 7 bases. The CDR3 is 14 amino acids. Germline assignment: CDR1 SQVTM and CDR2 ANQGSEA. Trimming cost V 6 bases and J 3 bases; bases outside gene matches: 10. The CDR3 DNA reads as TGCAGCGTCGGGGGAGGGGGCGGGTACACTGAAGCTTTCTTT. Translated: CSVGGGGGYTEAFF.

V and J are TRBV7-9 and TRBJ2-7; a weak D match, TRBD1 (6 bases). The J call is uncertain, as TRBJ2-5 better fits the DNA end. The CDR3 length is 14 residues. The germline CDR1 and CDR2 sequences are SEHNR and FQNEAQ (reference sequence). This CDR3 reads CASSITGFQETQYF. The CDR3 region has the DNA TGTGCCAGCAGCATTACAGGGTTTCAAGAGACCCAGTACTTC.

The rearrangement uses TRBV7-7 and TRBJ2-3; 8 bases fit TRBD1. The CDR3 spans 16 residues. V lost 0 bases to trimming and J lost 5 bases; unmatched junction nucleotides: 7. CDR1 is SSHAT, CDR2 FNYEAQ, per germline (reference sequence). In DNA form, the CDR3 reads TGTGCCAGCAGCTTAGCCCCTTCAGGGGGCCGAGATACGCAGTATTTT. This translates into CASSLAPSGGRDTQYF.

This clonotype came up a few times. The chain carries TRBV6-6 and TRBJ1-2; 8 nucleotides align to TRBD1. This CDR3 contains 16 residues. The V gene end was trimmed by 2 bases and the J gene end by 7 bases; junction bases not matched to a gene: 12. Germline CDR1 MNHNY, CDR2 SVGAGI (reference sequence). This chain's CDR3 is CASSYDRRAGGGGYTF. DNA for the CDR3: TGTGCCAGCAGTTACGATCGACGGGCAGGGGGCGGTGGCTACACCTTC.

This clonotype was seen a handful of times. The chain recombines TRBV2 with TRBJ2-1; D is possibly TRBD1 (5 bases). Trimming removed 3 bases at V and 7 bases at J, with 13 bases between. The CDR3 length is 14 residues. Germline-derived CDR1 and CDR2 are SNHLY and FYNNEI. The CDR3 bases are TGTGCCAGCAGTGACAGGGTAGGCGGTAATGAGCAGTTCTTC. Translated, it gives CASSDRVGGNEQFF.

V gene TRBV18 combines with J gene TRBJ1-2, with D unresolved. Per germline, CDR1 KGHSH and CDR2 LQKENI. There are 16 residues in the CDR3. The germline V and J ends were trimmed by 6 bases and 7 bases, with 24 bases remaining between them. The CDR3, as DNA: TGTGCCAGCTCCACCCGGGTTCAGGCCCCAGGAGGTGGCTACACCTTC. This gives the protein CASSTRVQAPGGGYTF.

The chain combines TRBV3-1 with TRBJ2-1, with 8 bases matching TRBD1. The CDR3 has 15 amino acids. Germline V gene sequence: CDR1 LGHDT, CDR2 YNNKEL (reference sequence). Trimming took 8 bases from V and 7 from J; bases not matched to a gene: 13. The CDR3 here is CASGTDRASMNEQFF. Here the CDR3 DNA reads TGTGCCAGCGGCACGGACAGGGCAAGCATGAATGAGCAGTTCTTC.

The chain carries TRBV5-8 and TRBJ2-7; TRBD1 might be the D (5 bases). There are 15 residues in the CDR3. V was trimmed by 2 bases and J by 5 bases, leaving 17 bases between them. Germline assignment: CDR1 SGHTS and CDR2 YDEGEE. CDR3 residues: CASSFLGQGIHEQYF. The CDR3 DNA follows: TGTGCCAGCAGCTTCCTGGGCCAGGGTATCCACGAGCAGTACTTC.

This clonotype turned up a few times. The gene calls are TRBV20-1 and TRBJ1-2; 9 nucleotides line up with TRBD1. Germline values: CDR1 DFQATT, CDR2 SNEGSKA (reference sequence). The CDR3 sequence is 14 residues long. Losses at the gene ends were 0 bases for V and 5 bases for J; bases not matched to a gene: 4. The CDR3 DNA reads TGCAGTGCTAGAGACCCGGGACAGGGTTATGGCTACACCTTC. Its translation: CSARDPGQGYGYTF.